This TCR beta chain is drawn from a study of T cells after yellow fever vaccination. Findings and caveats of the study: After the booster, 96% of CD4 and roughly nine tenths of CD8 primary-response clones were re-detected.

CDR3 size: 16 residues. The V end lost 0 bases, the J end lost 2 bases, and 11 bases lay between the germline ends. The germline V gene has CDR1 WSHSY and CDR2 SAAADI. A note on this clonotype: What it binds is unknown.

5'RACE template switching generated TCR cDNA, adding a universal primer site and UMIs. TCRdb redid the calling of the 5' RACE reads with MiXCR, one entry per CDR3 protein. The table lists some 290,000 distinct CDR3 sequences, 9.5% to 12% of them singletons. This sample comprised CD4+ T cells sorted from PBMCs, obtained 45 days after the yellow fever booster vaccination. The sequence derives from a man in his late teens or twenties who received the YFV17D yellow fever vaccine. This sequence joins TRBV10-2 and TRBJ2-1; a possible D gene is TRBD1 (5 bases). The CDR3 reads CASSESGLGAYNEQFF. DNA for the CDR3: TGCGCCAGCAGTGAGTCGGGGCTAGGGGCCTACAATGAGCAGTTCTTC.